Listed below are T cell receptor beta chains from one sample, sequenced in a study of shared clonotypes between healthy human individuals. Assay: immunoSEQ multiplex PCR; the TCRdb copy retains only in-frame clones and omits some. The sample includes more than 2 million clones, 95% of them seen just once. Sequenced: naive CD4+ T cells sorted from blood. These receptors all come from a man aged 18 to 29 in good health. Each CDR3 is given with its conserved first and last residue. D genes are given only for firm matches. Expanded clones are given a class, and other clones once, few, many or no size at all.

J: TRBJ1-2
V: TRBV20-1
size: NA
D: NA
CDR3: CSAETGYGYTF
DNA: TGCAGTGCTGAGACGGGTTATGGCTACACCTTC

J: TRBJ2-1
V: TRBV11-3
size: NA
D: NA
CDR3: CASSLRSGANNEQFF
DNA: TGTGCCAGCAGCTTACGGTCAGGGGCGAACAATGAGCAGTTCTTC

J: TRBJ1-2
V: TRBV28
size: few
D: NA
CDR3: CASRGNYGYTF
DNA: TGTGCCAGCAGGGGTAACTATGGCTACACCTTC

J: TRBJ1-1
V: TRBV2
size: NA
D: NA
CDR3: CASTSRLPNTEAFF
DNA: TGTGCCAGCACCTCAAGGTTGCCGAACACTGAAGCTTTCTTT

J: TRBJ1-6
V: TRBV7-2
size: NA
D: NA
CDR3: CASTNSQGNNSPLHF
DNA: TGTGCCAGCACCAATTCCCAGGGAAATAATTCACCCCTCCACTTT

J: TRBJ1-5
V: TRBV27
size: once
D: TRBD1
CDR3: CASRTGTGNQPQHF
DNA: TGTGCCAGCAGAACCGGGACAGGGAATCAGCCCCAGCATTTT

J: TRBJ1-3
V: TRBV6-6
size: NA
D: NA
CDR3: CASSSLDRSIYF
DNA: TGTGCCAGCAGTAGCCTAGACAGGTCCATATATTTT

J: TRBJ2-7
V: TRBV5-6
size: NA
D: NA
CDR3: CASSLLGPGEYEQYF
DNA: TGTGCCAGCAGCTTGTTAGGGCCAGGGGAATACGAGCAGTACTTC

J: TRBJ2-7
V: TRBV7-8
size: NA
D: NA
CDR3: CASSFGQLDEQYF
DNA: TGTGCCAGCAGCTTTGGACAGTTAGACGAGCAGTACTTC

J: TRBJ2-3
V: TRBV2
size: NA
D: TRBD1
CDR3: CASSGQGRDTQYF
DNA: TGTGCCAGCAGTGGACAGGGGAGAGATACGCAGTATTTT

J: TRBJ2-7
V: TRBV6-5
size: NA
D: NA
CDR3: CAGSGEKTYEQYF
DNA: TGTGCCGGCAGCGGCGAGAAAACCTACGAGCAGTACTTC

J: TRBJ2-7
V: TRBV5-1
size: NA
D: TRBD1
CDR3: CASSLGQVAYEQYF
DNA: TGCGCCAGCAGCCTCGGACAGGTTGCCTACGAGCAGTACTTC

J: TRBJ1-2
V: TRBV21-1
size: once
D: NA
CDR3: CASSKTAALVRSRNYGYTF
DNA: TGTGCCAGCAGCAAGACCGCTGCTTTAGTCAGGAGTAGAAACTATGGCTACACCTTC

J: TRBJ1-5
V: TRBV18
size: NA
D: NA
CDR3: CASSPGEGGNQPQHF
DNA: TGTGCCAGCTCACCAGGGGAGGGTGGCAATCAGCCCCAGCATTTT

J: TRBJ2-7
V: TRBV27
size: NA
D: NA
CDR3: CASSLRGLADSSYEQYF
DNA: TGTGCCAGCAGTTTAAGGGGGCTAGCGGATAGCTCCTACGAGCAGTACTTC

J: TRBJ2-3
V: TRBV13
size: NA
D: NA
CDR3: CASSLPPSDTQYF
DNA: TGTGCCAGCAGCTTGCCACCCTCAGATACGCAGTATTTT